These 21 T cell receptor beta chains share one sample of origin, sequenced in a study of control samples from healthy donors and cancer patients. Clones were read by immunoSEQ multiplex PCR, and TCRdb kept only the in-frame ones, dropping some. The sample includes approximately 170,000 clones, nearly 90% of them seen just once. The sequencing sample was made of blood. Every receptor here comes from a woman in her 50s in good health.

The chain joins TRBV7-2 to TRBJ2-7; D is possibly TRBD1 (6 bases). Trimming removed 5 bases at V and 3 bases at J, with 11 bases between. Germline lookup yields CDR1 SGHTA and CDR2 FQGNSA. The CDR3 length is 13 residues. CDR3 DNA: TGTGCCAGCAGCCGGACAGTTATCTACGAGCAGTACTTC. This encodes CASSRTVIYEQYF.

The genes are TRBV21-1 and TRBJ2-1; the table's D call, TRBD2, was not checked against the DNA. TRBV21-1 has pseudogene status. The CDR3 runs 20 residues. CDR3 sequence reads: CASSKGVGLAGGSSYNEQFF. The CDR3 DNA sequence: TGTGCCAGCAGCAAAGGGGTGGGACTAGCGGGGGGCAGCTCCTACAATGAGCAGTTCTTC.

This clone was seen more than once but under ten times. The chain recombines TRBV24-1 with TRBJ2-3, with a tentative D call TRBD1 (8 bases). The length of the CDR3 is 15 residues. Germline-derived CDR1 and CDR2 are KGHDR and SFDVKD. The V and J ends lost 5 bases and 3 bases respectively, with 14 bases between them. The CDR3, as DNA: TGTGCCACCAGTGCTACAGGGGGAGGGACAGATACGCAGTATTTT. It codes for CATSATGGGTDTQYF.

V and J are TRBV20-1 and TRBJ2-7; D not resolved. This CDR3 has 15 residues. CDR1 DFQATT and CDR2 SNEGSKA come from the germline V gene (reference sequence). Trimming left V 3 bases short and J 2 bases short, with 17 bases between. The CDR3 region is CSASIPTGFTYEQYF. The CDR3 DNA reads TGCAGTGCTAGTATCCCCACCGGGTTCACCTACGAGCAGTACTTC.

V usage is TRBV6-4 and J usage is TRBJ1-2; D unresolved. The germline gives CDR1 MRHNA, CDR2 SNTAGT. Deletions cut 7 bases from V and 8 bases from J, with 11 bases between. The CDR3 length is 11 residues. The DNA of the CDR3 is TGTGCCAGCACCGGACCAGCGGGCTACACCTTC. Encoded protein: CASTGPAGYTF.

The chain employs TRBV28 and TRBJ1-2, with TRBD1 matching 7 bases. Germline V gene data show CDR1 as MDHEN and CDR2 as SYDVKM. The CDR3 contains 15 residues. The trim removed 5 bases at V and 8 bases at J, leaving 14 bases unmatched. The CDR3 sequence is CASSLNRGPMVGYTF. The CDR3 DNA reads as TGTGCCAGCAGTCTCAACAGGGGACCTATGGTAGGCTACACCTTC.

V and J are TRBV10-2 and TRBJ2-2; D remains unclear. Trimming took off 10 bases at V and 0 bases at J, with 9 bases between the two ends. Germline CDR1 and CDR2: WSHSY and SAAADI. The CDR3 covers 13 residues. The CDR3 reads CAITIPNTGELFF. CDR3 nucleotides: TGCGCCATCACCATCCCGAACACCGGGGAGCTGTTTTTT.

This clone has just one count. J is TRBJ1-6 and V is TRBV5-5; D call uncertain. V lost 4 bases and J 5 bases, leaving 10 bases between the germline ends. There are 14 residues in the CDR3. Germline V CDR1 and CDR2: SGHKS, YYEKEE (reference sequence). DNA for the CDR3: TGTGCCAGCAGCAGCGTCCCGGATAATTCACCCCTCCACTTT. Translated: CASSSVPDNSPLHF.

The chain links TRBV18 to TRBJ2-1; D is perhaps TRBD2 (6 bases). CDR1 KGHSH and CDR2 LQKENI come from the germline V gene. The CDR3 runs to 16 residues. Trimming left V 2 bases short and J 1 base short, with 12 bases between. The CDR3 nucleotides read TGTGCCAGCTCACCAAGGAGGGAAATGTCCTACAATGAGCAGTTCTTC. Its protein product is CASSPRREMSYNEQFF.

The rearrangement uses TRBV6-1 and TRBJ2-7; 8 bases agree with TRBD2. The germline V gene encodes CDR1 MNHNS and CDR2 SASEGT. The CDR3 sequence is 15 residues long. With V trimmed by 3 bases and J by 0 bases, 4 bases remained unmatched. The CDR3, as DNA: TGTGCCAGCAGTGAGGGCGGGGGGTTCTCCTACGAGCAGTACTTC. Translation gives CASSEGGGFSYEQYF.

The chain has TRBV7-6 and TRBJ2-5, with 11 bases that match TRBD2. V shed 1 base, J shed 4 bases, and the junction held 11 bases outside the gene matches. The CDR3 spans 18 residues. CDR1 is SGHVS and CDR2 is FNYEAQ in the germline V gene. The CDR3 is CASSLEGVSGGAGETQYF. CDR3 nucleotides: TGTGCCAGCAGCTTAGAAGGCGTTAGCGGGGGGGCCGGAGAGACCCAGTACTTC.

The V and J genes are TRBV5-5 and TRBJ2-7; no clear D gene. The germline V gene encodes CDR1 SGHKS and CDR2 YYEKEE (reference sequence). The CDR3 spans 14 residues. Trimming removed 4 bases at V and 0 bases at J, with 11 bases between. For the CDR3, the DNA is TGTGCCAGCAGCATGGCGGCTGCCTCCTACGAGCAGTACTTC. This codes for CASSMAAASYEQYF.

The chain has TRBV9 and TRBJ1-6; weak D call: TRBD1 (5 bases). This CDR3 is built from 14 residues. Germline V gene sequence: CDR1 SGDLS, CDR2 YYNGEE. V was trimmed by 4 bases and J by 9 bases, leaving 14 bases between them. CDR3 DNA sequence: TGTGCCAGCAGCCGCCCGGGACGAGGTTCACCCCTCCACTTT. Translating it yields CASSRPGRGSPLHF.

The V call is TRBV5-4, the J call TRBJ2-7; D is uncertain. The CDR3 covers 13 residues. V lost 0 bases to trimming and J lost 0 bases, with 4 bases between them. CDR1 and CDR2 (germline): SGHNT, YYREEE (reference sequence). CDR3 amino acids: CASSLGNSYEQYF. Written as DNA, the CDR3 is TGTGCCAGCAGCTTGGGGAACTCCTACGAGCAGTACTTC.

The chain couples TRBV30 to TRBJ1-6; a possible D gene is TRBD1 (5 bases). Germline values: CDR1 GTSNPN, CDR2 SVGIG (reference sequence). The length of the CDR3 is 17 residues. V gave up 2 bases and J gave up 0 bases, with 14 bases separating them. The CDR3 here is CAWSWPGRSSYNSPLHF. For the CDR3, the DNA is TGTGCCTGGAGTTGGCCAGGGAGGAGCTCCTATAATTCACCCCTCCACTTT.

This chain uses TRBV9 with TRBJ1-2; 8 nucleotides align to TRBD1. The germline V gene encodes CDR1 SGDLS and CDR2 YYNGEE. After removal of 4 bases from V and 8 bases from J, the junction contained 13 bases not matched to a gene. This CDR3 is 15 amino acids long. Written as DNA, the CDR3 is TGTGCCAGCAGCTCCCGGCAACAGGGGGGACAAGGCTACACCTTC. Its protein is CASSSRQQGGQGYTF.

The V call is TRBV11-3, the J call TRBJ2-7; D ambiguous. CDR3 size: 13 residues. The V gene's germline CDR1 is SGHNT and CDR2 YENEEA. The ends were cut back, 0 bases at V and 0 bases at J, with 3 bases in the middle. CDR3 loop: CASSLDSSYEQYF. The CDR3 region has the DNA TGTGCCAGCAGCTTAGACAGCTCCTACGAGCAGTACTTC.

This clone has just a few counts. V gene TRBV2 combines with J gene TRBJ1-1; D is uncertain. Germline lookup yields CDR1 SNHLY and CDR2 FYNNEI. The CDR3 length is 15 residues. V was pared by 5 bases and J by 4 bases, with 17 bases between. CDR3 nucleotide sequence: TGTGCCAGCAGTCTACTTAAAGGGCCGGGCACTGAAGCTTTCTTT. Encoded protein: CASSLLKGPGTEAFF. Full variable domain (outside the CDR3, taken from reference TRBV2 and TRBJ1-1): EPEVTQTPSHQVTQMGQEVILRCVPISNHLYFYWYRQILGQKVEFLVSFYNNEISEKSEIFDDQFSVERPDGSNFTLKIRSTKLEDSAMYFCASSLLKGPGTEAFFGQGTRLTVV.

V usage is TRBV7-9 and J usage is TRBJ2-2; TRBD1 matches at 9 bases. Trimming removed 4 bases from V and 4 bases from J; junction bases left unmatched: 10. The V gene's germline CDR1 is SEHNR and CDR2 FQNEAQ (reference sequence). CDR3 length: 17 amino acids. As DNA, the CDR3 is TGTGCCAGCAGCTCAAAACTACAGGGGGCAACCACCGGGGAGCTGTTTTTT. Translation gives CASSSKLQGATTGELFF.

This clone has just a few counts. The rearrangement links TRBV7-3 to TRBJ1-1; 7 bases match TRBD1. V gave up 4 bases and J gave up 4 bases; unmatched junction bases: 3. CDR3 length: 13 amino acids. Germline assignment: CDR1 SGHTA and CDR2 FQGTGA. As DNA, the CDR3 is TGTGCCAGCAGCTCACAGGGGATCACTGAAGCTTTCTTT. Translation gives CASSSQGITEAFF.

This chain links TRBV7-3 with TRBJ2-6, with 10 bases lining up with TRBD1. The V gene's germline CDR1 is SGHTA and CDR2 FQGTGA. The V and J ends lost 2 bases and 4 bases, in that order; junction bases with no gene match: 5. This CDR3 contains 17 residues. The CDR3 DNA sequence: TGTGCCAGCAGCTTATGGGGACAGGGGACCGGGGCCAACGTCCTGACTTTC. As protein: CASSLWGQGTGANVLTF.